A selection of T cell receptor beta chains follows, all from one sample in a study of T cell responses to AZD1222 COVID-19 vaccine. Only in-frame clones appear in the TCRdb table, and some are missing; sequencing was by immunoSEQ multiplex PCR. The sample lists 130,000 to 150,000 clones, 70% to 90% occurring once. Here the sequenced sample was peripheral blood, taken 28 days after the second dose of the MenACWY control vaccine. The receptors shown here come from an adult who received the MenACWY meningococcal vaccine as a control. CDR3s include the opening cysteine and the closing phenylalanine or tryptophan. D genes are given only for firm matches. A row's size may be missing; if present it is once, few, many or a size class.

>16|NA|NA|TRBV6-1|TRBJ1-4
CASSVESGHPNEKLFF
TGTGCCAGCAGTGTAGAATCGGGACACCCTAATGAAAAACTGTTTTTT
>18|NA|NA|TRBV5-1|TRBJ2-2
CASSLELGWASNTGELFF
TGCGCCAGCAGCTTGGAACTGGGGTGGGCATCGAACACCGGGGAGCTGTTTTTT
>14|NA|once|TRBV7-9|TRBJ2-3
CASSYSRGTDTQYF
TGTGCCAGCAGCTACTCCAGGGGCACAGATACGCAGTATTTT
>17|NA|NA|TRBV6-6|TRBJ1-1
CASSRLRGLGQGTEAFF
TGTGCCAGCAGCCGACTTCGGGGCTTAGGGCAAGGCACTGAAGCTTTCTTT
>17|TRBD1|NA|TRBV2|TRBJ2-1
CASSALPSGTGPNEQFF
TGTGCCAGCAGCGCCCTACCGTCCGGGACAGGACCCAATGAGCAGTTCTTC
>15|TRBD1|NA|TRBV4-3|TRBJ2-3
CASSQRQGWTDTQYF
TGCGCCAGCAGCCAGAGACAGGGTTGGACAGATACGCAGTATTTT
>18|NA|NA|TRBV5-1|TRBJ2-7
CASSLGPQSRDTPYEQYF
TGCGCCAGCAGCTTGGGTCCACAGAGTCGGGACACCCCTTACGAGCAGTACTTC
>14|TRBD2|NA|TRBV18|TRBJ2-1
CASTGTSGYNEQFF
TGTGCCAGCACGGGGACTAGCGGCTACAATGAGCAGTTCTTC
>15|NA|NA|TRBV7-9|TRBJ1-1
CASSSRGGENTEAFF
TGTGCCAGCAGCTCCAGGGGAGGGGAGAACACTGAAGCTTTCTTT
>15|NA|NA|TRBV7-9|TRBJ1-4
CASGLRQGTNEKLFF
TGTGCCAGCGGTCTTAGGCAGGGAACTAATGAAAAACTGTTTTTT
>14|NA|NA|TRBV7-9|TRBJ1-1
CASSLREGNTEAFF
TGTGCCAGCAGCCTAAGGGAGGGGAACACTGAAGCTTTCTTT
>13|NA|NA|TRBV7-9|TRBJ1-2
CASSLTGTYGYTF
TGTGCCAGCAGCTTAACGGGGACCTATGGCTACACCTTC
>13|NA|NA|TRBV12-3/TRBV12-4|TRBJ1-2
CASSSARGRGYTF
TGTGCCAGCAGTTCGGCCCGAGGACGGGGCTACACCTTC
>11|NA|NA|TRBV20-1|TRBJ1-1
CGGTRYTEAFF
TGCGGGGGGACAAGGTACACTGAAGCTTTCTTT
>15|TRBD1|NA|TRBV6-1|TRBJ1-4
CASSEGQGAVEKLFF
TGTGCCAGCAGTGAAGGACAGGGGGCGGTTGAAAAACTGTTTTTT
>15|TRBD1|NA|TRBV7-2|TRBJ1-4
CASSSQQGGSEKLFF
TGTGCCAGCAGCTCTCAACAGGGGGGGAGTGAAAAACTGTTTTTT
>13|NA|NA|TRBV9|TRBJ1-1
CASSVVRSGEAFF
TGTGCCAGCAGCGTTGTGAGGTCGGGTGAAGCTTTCTTT
>13|NA|NA|TRBV9|TRBJ2-3
CASSVRQADTQYF
TGTGCCAGCAGCGTACGACAGGCAGATACGCAGTATTTT
>11|NA|NA|TRBV7-2|TRBJ2-7
CASSGLGGQYF
TGTGCCAGCAGCGGGCTGGGGGGGCAGTACTTC
>14|NA|few|TRBV2|TRBJ2-5
CASGAGSQVGTQYF
TGTGCCAGTGGGGCCGGCTCCCAAGTAGGGACCCAGTACTTC
>18|NA|once|TRBV4-3|TRBJ2-2
CASSQEFGGFLMPGELFF
TGCGCCAGCAGCCAAGAATTTGGGGGTTTCCTAATGCCCGGGGAGCTGTTTTTT
>14|NA|NA|TRBV19|TRBJ1-3
CASRGAFSGNTIYF
TGTGCCAGTAGAGGGGCTTTCTCTGGAAACACCATATATTTT
>14|TRBD1|NA|TRBV9|TRBJ2-7
CASSGNRGQREQYF
TGTGCCAGCAGCGGGAACAGGGGGCAGCGGGAGCAGTACTTC
>15|TRBD1|NA|TRBV27|TRBJ1-2
CASKTPGQGLGGYTF
TGTGCCAGCAAAACCCCGGGACAGGGGCTAGGAGGCTACACCTTC
>16|NA|NA|TRBV5-1|TRBJ1-6
CASSLGSGGRDSPLHF
TGCGCCAGCAGCTTGGGGTCGGGAGGTCGAGATTCACCCCTCCACTTT
>17|NA|NA|TRBV4-3|TRBJ1-2
CASSPRESDTFNYGYTF
TGCGCCAGCAGCCCGAGAGAAAGTGATACGTTTAACTATGGCTACACCTTC
>13|NA|NA|TRBV7-6|TRBJ1-1
CASSWEGYTEAFF
TGTGCCAGCAGCTGGGAGGGATACACTGAAGCTTTCTTT
>17|NA|NA|TRBV7-2|TRBJ1-3
CASSLLGGSLSGNTIYF
TGTGCCAGCAGCTTACTGGGCGGCAGCCTTTCTGGAAACACCATATATTTT
>15|NA|NA|TRBV7-3|TRBJ2-7
CASSWGGWSSYEQYF
TGTGCCAGCAGCTGGGGCGGGTGGAGCTCCTACGAGCAGTACTTC
>16|NA|NA|TRBV11-3|TRBJ1-6
CASSAEGSSYNSPLHF
TGTGCCAGCAGCGCCGAGGGGAGCTCCTATAATTCACCCCTCCACTTT
>11|TRBD1|NA|TRBV6-4|TRBJ1-3
CASSPKRDRYF
TGTGCCAGCAGTCCAAAGCGGGACAGATATTTT
>13|TRBD1|once|TRBV5-1|TRBJ2-5
CASSPGQQETQYF
TGCGCCAGCAGCCCGGGACAGCAAGAGACCCAGTACTTC
>15|NA|NA|TRBV28|TRBJ1-2
CASSPVGGTDYGYTF
TGTGCCAGCAGCCCTGTTGGAGGGACTGACTATGGCTACACCTTC
>14|NA|NA|TRBV6-1|TRBJ1-3
CASSDGGFGNTIYF
TGTGCCAGCAGTGATGGGGGGTTCGGAAACACCATATATTTT
>15|NA|NA|TRBV28|TRBJ1-5
CASSSTDAPNQPQHF
TGTGCCAGCAGTTCGACAGACGCCCCCAATCAGCCCCAGCATTTT
>14|TRBD1|NA|TRBV6-5|TRBJ1-6
CASSYNRGRSPLHF
TGTGCCAGCAGTTACAACAGGGGGCGATCACCCCTCCACTTT
>15|NA|NA|TRBV7-2|TRBJ1-6
CASSLTRYPNSPLHF
TGTGCCAGCAGCCTAACCCGTTACCCAAATTCACCCCTCCACTTT
>15|TRBD1|NA|TRBV11-3|TRBJ1-2
CASSFRQGTDYGYTF
TGTGCCAGCAGCTTTCGACAGGGTACCGACTATGGCTACACCTTC
>14|TRBD1|NA|TRBV7-2|TRBJ1-1
CASSPRTGLTEAFF
TGTGCCAGCAGCCCCCGGACAGGGTTGACTGAAGCTTTCTTT
>12|NA|few|TRBV5-8|TRBJ2-1
CASSLQGYEQFF
TGTGCCAGCAGCTTGCAGGGCTATGAGCAGTTCTTC
>13|NA|NA|TRBV6-2/TRBV6-3|TRBJ1-2
CASSWAGNYGYTF
TGTGCCAGCAGTTGGGCAGGGAACTATGGCTACACCTTC
>11|NA|NA|TRBV12-3/TRBV12-4|TRBJ1-1
CASSPGTFAFF
TGTGCCAGCAGTCCTGGGACGTTCGCTTTCTTT
>16|NA|NA|TRBV7-2|TRBJ2-5
CASSLGSGRYQETQYF
TGTGCCAGCAGCTTAGGATCGGGACGGTACCAAGAGACCCAGTACTTC
>17|NA|NA|TRBV9|TRBJ2-2
CASSVGVGGINTGELFF
TGTGCCAGCAGCGTAGGTGTTGGGGGGATAAACACCGGGGAGCTGTTTTTT
>13|NA|NA|TRBV9|TRBJ1-2
CASSVGGYSGYTF
TGTGCCAGCAGCGTAGGTGGATACTCTGGCTACACCTTC
>14|NA|NA|TRBV14|TRBJ1-1
CASSLTTGRNEAFF
TGTGCCAGCAGCTTGACGACCGGGAGAAACGAAGCTTTCTTT
>14|NA|NA|TRBV29-1|TRBJ2-1
CSAKGGVWVNEQFF
TGCAGCGCCAAGGGCGGGGTATGGGTTAATGAGCAGTTCTTC
>15|NA|NA|TRBV9|TRBJ1-3
CASSVVGAPGNTIYF
TGTGCCAGCAGCGTAGTAGGGGCGCCTGGAAACACCATATATTTT
>14|NA|NA|TRBV6-4|TRBJ1-2
CPPSHLRQNYGYTF
TGTCCGCCGTCCCATTTGCGGCAGAACTATGGCTACACCTTC
>16|NA|NA|TRBV7-2|TRBJ1-1
CASSSPLGPWHTEAFF
TGTGCCAGCAGCTCCCCTTTAGGTCCCTGGCACACTGAAGCTTTCTTT
>16|NA|NA|TRBV19|TRBJ2-6
CASSIDSFSGANVLTF
TGTGCCAGTAGTATCGACAGTTTCTCTGGGGCCAACGTCCTGACTTTC
>16|TRBD1|NA|TRBV6-5|TRBJ2-4
CASSYSVGTGKNIQYF
TGTGCCAGCAGTTACTCTGTGGGGACAGGGAAAAACATTCAGTACTTC
>14|NA|NA|TRBV5-3|TRBJ1-2
CARILDRTNYGYTF
TGTGCCAGGATCCTGGACCGGACTAACTATGGCTACACCTTC
>13|NA|NA|TRBV6-2/TRBV6-3|TRBJ2-3
CASSSSGTDTQYF
TGTGCCAGCAGCTCTTCCGGCACAGATACGCAGTATTTT
>15|TRBD2|NA|TRBV7-2|TRBJ2-1
CASTLGLAGVFEQFF
TGTGCCAGTACCCTTGGGCTAGCGGGGGTTTTTGAGCAGTTCTTC
>15|NA|NA|TRBV5-4|TRBJ2-6
CASGQGSSGANVLTF
TGTGCCAGCGGGCAGGGGAGCTCTGGGGCCAACGTCCTGACTTTC
>14|NA|NA|TRBV7-2|TRBJ1-5
CASSDGGANQPQHF
TGTGCCAGCAGTGACGGGGGAGCCAATCAGCCCCAGCATTTT
>15|NA|NA|TRBV15|TRBJ2-1
CATSRDRRGEGEQFF
TGTGCCACCAGCAGAGATAGAAGGGGTGAGGGTGAGCAGTTCTTC
>14|NA|NA|TRBV7-9|TRBJ1-1
CASSVPVRNTEAFF
TGTGCCAGCAGCGTCCCTGTGAGGAACACTGAAGCTTTCTTT